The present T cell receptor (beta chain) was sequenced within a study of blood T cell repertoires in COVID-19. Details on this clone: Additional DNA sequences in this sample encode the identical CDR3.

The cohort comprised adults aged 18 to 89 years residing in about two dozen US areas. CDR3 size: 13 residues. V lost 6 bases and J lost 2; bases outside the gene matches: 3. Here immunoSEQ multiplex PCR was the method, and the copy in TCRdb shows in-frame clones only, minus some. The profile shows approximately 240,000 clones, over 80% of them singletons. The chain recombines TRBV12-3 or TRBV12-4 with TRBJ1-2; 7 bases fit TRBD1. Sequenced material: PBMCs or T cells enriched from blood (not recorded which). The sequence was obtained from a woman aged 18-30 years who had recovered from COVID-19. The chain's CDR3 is CASSRGQNYGYTF. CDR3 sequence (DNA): TGTGCCAGCAGCCGGGGACAGAACTATGGCTACACCTTC.